Following are 15 T cell receptor beta chains from one sample sequenced in a study of shared clonotypes between healthy human individuals. Some clones are missing from TCRdb's copy, which holds only in-frame ones; the method was immunoSEQ multiplex PCR. The table records over 2 million clones, 85% to 95% of them present only once. The specimen sequenced was naive CD4+ T cells sorted from blood. Subset defined: CD45RA+ positively selected. The receptors derive from a man between 18 and 35 years old in good health.

V gene TRBV2 combines with J gene TRBJ2-1; D is undetermined. Trimming left V 6 bases short and J 4 bases short, with 7 bases between. Germline CDR1 reads SNHLY; CDR2 reads FYNNEI. This CDR3 region has 12 residues. The CDR3 sequence: CASSRPYNEQFF. The CDR3 DNA follows: TGTGCCAGCAGCCGACCGTACAATGAGCAGTTCTTC.

The chain recombines TRBV10-2 with TRBJ2-7; TRBD1 agrees at 8 bases. The CDR3 totals 15 residues. Germline CDR1 WSHSY, CDR2 SAAADI. J gave up 2 bases and V 6 bases, and 9 bases lay outside the gene matches. The CDR3 protein is CASRKGTGSPYEQYF. The CDR3, as DNA: TGCGCCAGCAGGAAAGGGACAGGAAGTCCCTACGAGCAGTACTTC.

With regard to this clone: The sample holds other DNA sequences that translate to the same CDR3. The rearrangement uses TRBV9 and TRBJ2-3; D uncertain. In germline, CDR1 is SGDLS, CDR2 YYNGEE. The V end was cut by 0 bases, the J end by 6 bases, with 5 bases between. The CDR3 runs to 12 residues. As DNA, the CDR3 is TGTGCCAGCAGCGTAGCGTCCGATACGCAGTATTTT. It codes for CASSVASDTQYF.

V usage is TRBV10-3 and J usage is TRBJ1-2, with D possibly matching TRBD1 (6 bases). Looked up from germline, CDR1 is ENHRY and CDR2 is SYGVKD. V lost 6 bases and J lost 2, with 13 bases in between. This CDR3 spans 14 amino acids. For the CDR3, the DNA is TGTGCCATCAGCGATTCCGGGACAAACTATGGCTACACCTTC. This codes for CAISDSGTNYGYTF.

The rearrangement joins TRBV6-6 to TRBJ2-7, with D perhaps matching TRBD1 (5 bases). Looked up from germline, CDR1 is MNHNY and CDR2 is SVGAGI (reference sequence). The length of the CDR3 is 14 residues. V lost 5 bases and J 2 bases, leaving 13 bases between the germline ends. DNA for the CDR3: TGTGCCAGCAGTCCTGGGGCTACAACCTACGAGCAGTACTTC. Protein product: CASSPGATTYEQYF.

This chain connects TRBV5-4 to TRBJ1-6, with D perhaps TRBD1 (5 bases). Germline V gene lookup returns CDR1 SGHNT and CDR2 YYREEE (reference sequence). There are 16 residues in the CDR3. The ends were cut back, 2 bases at V and 0 bases at J, with 9 bases in the middle. The DNA for the CDR3 is TGTGCCAGCAGCTTCGGGGGAAGCTCCTATAATTCACCCCTCCACTTT. Protein product: CASSFGGSSYNSPLHF.

The count of this clone is one. V gene TRBV5-5 combines with J gene TRBJ2-6; 8 nucleotides align to TRBD1. The V gene's germline CDR1 is SGHKS and CDR2 YYEKEE (reference sequence). CDR3 size: 17 residues. J lost 0 bases, V lost 2 bases, and 4 bases had no gene match. The CDR3 DNA reads TGTGCCAGCAGCTTCGGGACAGGAAGCTCTGGGGCCAACGTCCTGACTTTC. This encodes CASSFGTGSSGANVLTF.

The chain joins TRBV19 to TRBJ1-3; no firm D call. Looked up from germline, CDR1 is LNHDA and CDR2 is SQIVND (reference sequence). The CDR3 runs 15 residues. V was shortened by 4 bases and J by 2 bases, with 12 bases between the two germline ends. The DNA for the CDR3 is TGTGCCAGTAGTAAGGGCCAGGTTCCTGGAAACACCATATATTTT. The encoded protein is CASSKGQVPGNTIYF.

The CDR3 coding sequence is TGTGCCAGCAGCTTAGGGGTGACCACTGGGGCCAACGTCCTGACTTTC. This codes for CASSLGVTTGANVLTF. J is TRBJ2-6 and V is TRBV7-2; unclear D gene. Trimming stripped 1 base from V and 2 bases from J, with 9 bases between. The CDR3 runs to 16 residues. Germline CDR1 is SGHTA and CDR2 is FQGNSA.

This clone appeared a single time. The chain is built from TRBV10-3 and TRBJ2-1, with D possibly being TRBD1 or TRBD2 (5 bases each). V lost 7 bases to trimming and J lost 1 base, with 14 bases between them. The CDR3 loop spans 15 amino acids. Germline V gene lookup returns CDR1 ENHRY and CDR2 SYGVKD. DNA for the CDR3: TGTGCCATCATGGGGGATGGGGTTTCCTACAATGAGCAGTTCTTC. It codes for CAIMGDGVSYNEQFF.

This clone was recorded once. This chain uses TRBV7-9 with TRBJ1-1, with TRBD1 matching 7 bases. Germline V CDR1 and CDR2: SEHNR, FQNEAQ (reference sequence). The CDR3 is 18 amino acids. Losses at the gene ends were 1 base for V and 5 bases for J; bases not matched to a gene: 16. The CDR3 sequence is CASSLVFQQGGLGTEAFF. For the CDR3, the DNA is TGTGCCAGCAGCTTAGTCTTCCAGCAGGGGGGCTTGGGTACTGAAGCTTTCTTT.

The chain couples TRBV6-1 to TRBJ1-2; D not certain. The V and J ends lost 4 bases and 2 bases respectively, with 8 bases between them. CDR1 MNHNS and CDR2 SASEGT come from the germline V gene. This CDR3 has 13 residues. DNA of the CDR3: TGTGCCAGCAGTGTTACCGAGAACTATGGCTACACCTTC. This codes for CASSVTENYGYTF.

The chain links TRBV25-1 to TRBJ2-5; no definite D call. The germline gives CDR1 MGHDK, CDR2 SYGVNS. V was trimmed by 5 bases and J by 4 bases, leaving 8 bases between them. The CDR3 length is 12 residues. CDR3 residues: CASSTGLETQYF. CDR3 bases: TGTGCCAGCAGTACGGGTTTAGAGACCCAGTACTTC.

The chain links TRBV6-5 to TRBJ2-7; 11 nucleotides agree with TRBD1. From germline, CDR1 is MNHEY and CDR2 SVGAGI. Trimming cost V 4 bases and J 6 bases; bases outside gene matches: 11. The CDR3 consists of 16 residues. The CDR3 protein is CASSFSLGTGGGEQYF. The CDR3 region has the DNA TGTGCCAGCAGTTTTTCGCTCGGGACAGGGGGAGGCGAGCAGTACTTC.

V gene TRBV4-1 combines with J gene TRBJ2-7; TRBD2 matches at 8 bases. The CDR3 length is 13 residues. CDR1 MGHRA and CDR2 YSYEKL come from the germline V gene. The J segment lost 2 bases and the V segment lost 3 bases, leaving 0 bases of the junction unmatched. The CDR3 protein is CASSQGLAYEQYF. The CDR3, as DNA: TGCGCCAGCAGCCAGGGACTAGCCTACGAGCAGTACTTC.